Presented here are 6 T cell receptor beta chains from one specimen sequenced in a study of shared clonotypes between healthy human individuals. Assay: immunoSEQ multiplex PCR; the TCRdb copy retains only in-frame clones and omits some. The sample holds about 680,000 clones, 73% seen once. Source material: memory CD4+ T cells sorted from blood. The sample's subset: CD45RA-negative fraction. Every receptor here comes from a woman aged 25 to 39 in good health.

Concerning this clone itself: It is likely a read error: a sequence one base away is far more abundant. The gene calls are TRBV7-9 and TRBJ1-2; 7 bases are a match to TRBD1. V lost 5 bases and J lost 3; bases outside the gene matches: 3. From germline, CDR1 is SEHNR and CDR2 FQNEAQ (reference sequence). This CDR3 region has 13 residues. CDR3 nucleotides: TGTGCCAGCAGCCCCGGACAGGACTATGGCTACACCTTC. It yields the protein CASSPGQDYGYTF.

This clone was seen just once. This chain uses TRBV7-8 with TRBJ2-1; 11 nucleotides match TRBD2. Trimming removed 4 bases from V and 8 bases from J; junction bases left unmatched: 7. The germline V gene encodes CDR1 SGHVS and CDR2 FQNEAQ. This CDR3 region has 15 residues. As DNA, the CDR3 is TGTGCCAGCAGCTATAGCGGGAGGGCCTCTGATGAGCAGTTCTTC. It yields the protein CASSYSGRASDEQFF.

V is TRBV28 and J is TRBJ2-1; 11 positions agree with TRBD2. Trimming took 3 bases from V and 0 from J; bases not matched to a gene: 4. The CDR3 contains 17 residues. Germline V CDR1 and CDR2: MDHEN, SYDVKM. CDR3 nucleotides: TGTGCCAGCAGTTTCTTGCTAGCGGGAGGCTCCTACAATGAGCAGTTCTTC. Translating gives CASSFLLAGGSYNEQFF.

The rearrangement joins TRBV28 to TRBJ2-4; possible D gene TRBD2, 6 bases. Deletions cut 8 bases from V and 1 base from J, with 9 bases between. Germline V gene sequence: CDR1 MDHEN, CDR2 SYDVKM. The CDR3 length is 13 residues. The CDR3 DNA reads TGTGCCAGCGGGGGACTGGCCAAAAACATTCAGTACTTC. It codes for CASGGLAKNIQYF. Using reference TRBV28 and TRBJ2-4 for the parts outside the CDR3, the full variable domain is DVKVTQSSRYLVKRTGEKVFLECVQDMDHENMFWYRQDPGLGLRLIYFSYDVKMKEKGDIPEGYSVSREKKERFSLILESASTNQTSMYLCASGGLAKNIQYFGAGTRLSVL.

This chain connects TRBV27 to TRBJ2-7, with no clear D. V lost 3 bases and J 1 base, leaving 13 bases between the germline ends. Germline CDR1 MNHEY, CDR2 SMNVEV (reference sequence). The CDR3 is 15 amino acids. The CDR3 DNA is TGTGCCAGCAGTTTTACGGAATATGGATCCTACGAGCAGTACTTC. Amino acids: CASSFTEYGSYEQYF.

This clone was observed a single time. This chain uses TRBV5-1 with TRBJ1-4; TRBD1 matches 9 bases. V was pared by 8 bases and J by 3 bases, with 5 bases of the junction left unmatched. The CDR3 loop spans 14 amino acids. CDR1 is SGHRS, CDR2 YFSETQ, per germline. CDR3 DNA: TGCGCCAGTAAACAGGGGGCGGCTAATGAAAAACTGTTTTTT. It translates to CASKQGAANEKLFF.